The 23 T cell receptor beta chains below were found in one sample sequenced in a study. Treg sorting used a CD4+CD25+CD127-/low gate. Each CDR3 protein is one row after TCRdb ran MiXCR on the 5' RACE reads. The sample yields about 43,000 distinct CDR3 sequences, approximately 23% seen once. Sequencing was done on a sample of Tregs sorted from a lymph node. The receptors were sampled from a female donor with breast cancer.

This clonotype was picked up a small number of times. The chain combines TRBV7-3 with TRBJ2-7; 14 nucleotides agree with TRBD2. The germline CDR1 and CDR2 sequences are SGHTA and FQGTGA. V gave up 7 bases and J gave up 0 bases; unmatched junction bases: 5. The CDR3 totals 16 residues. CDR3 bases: TGTGCCAGCACCGGGACTAGCGGGGGAAGCTCCTACGAGCAGTACTTC. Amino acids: CASTGTSGGSSYEQYF.

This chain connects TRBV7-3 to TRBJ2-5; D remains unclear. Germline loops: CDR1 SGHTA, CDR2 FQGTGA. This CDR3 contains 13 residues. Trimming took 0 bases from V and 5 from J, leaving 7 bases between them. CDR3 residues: CASSLTRAETQYF. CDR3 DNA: TGTGCCAGCAGCTTAACTAGGGCGGAGACCCAGTACTTC.

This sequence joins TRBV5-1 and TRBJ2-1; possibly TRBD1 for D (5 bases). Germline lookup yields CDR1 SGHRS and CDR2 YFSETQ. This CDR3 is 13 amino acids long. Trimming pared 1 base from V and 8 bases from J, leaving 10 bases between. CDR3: CASSLNRNDEQFF. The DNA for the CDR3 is TGCGCCAGCAGCTTGAACAGGAACGATGAGCAGTTCTTC.

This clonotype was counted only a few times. CDR3 sequence reads: CASSLLGPGEQYF. DNA of the CDR3: TGCGCCAGCAGCTTGCTTGGGCCTGGCGAGCAGTACTTC. The J gene is TRBJ2-7, the V gene TRBV5-1; D is ambiguous. The CDR3 is 13 residues long. CDR1 and CDR2 from the germline V gene are SGHRS and YFSETQ. With 1 base removed from V and 6 bases from J, the gap between germline ends came to 11 bases.

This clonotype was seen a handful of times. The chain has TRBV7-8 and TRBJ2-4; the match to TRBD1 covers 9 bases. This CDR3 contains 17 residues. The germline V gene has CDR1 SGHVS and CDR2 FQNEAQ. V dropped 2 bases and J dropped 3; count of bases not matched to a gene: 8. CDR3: CASSLFGTGMGKNIQYF. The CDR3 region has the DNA TGTGCCAGCAGCTTATTTGGGACAGGGATGGGCAAAAACATTCAGTACTTC.

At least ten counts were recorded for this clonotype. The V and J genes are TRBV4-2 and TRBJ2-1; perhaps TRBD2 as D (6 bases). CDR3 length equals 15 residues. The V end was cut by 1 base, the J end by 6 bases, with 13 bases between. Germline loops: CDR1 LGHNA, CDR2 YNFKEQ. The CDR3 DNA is TGTGCCAGCAGCCAAGCCCCGGGAGTTAGCAATGAGCAGTTCTTC. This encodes CASSQAPGVSNEQFF.

CDR3 sequence (DNA): TGTGCCAGCAGCCAAGGGGACGGACACGAACAAAATTCACCCCTCCACTTT. Amino acids: CASSQGDGHEQNSPLHF. V gene TRBV4-2 combines with J gene TRBJ1-6; a weak D match, TRBD1 (5 bases). CDR1 is LGHNA and CDR2 is YNFKEQ in the germline V gene. The V and J ends lost 1 base and 7 bases respectively, with 17 bases between them. There are 17 residues in the CDR3.

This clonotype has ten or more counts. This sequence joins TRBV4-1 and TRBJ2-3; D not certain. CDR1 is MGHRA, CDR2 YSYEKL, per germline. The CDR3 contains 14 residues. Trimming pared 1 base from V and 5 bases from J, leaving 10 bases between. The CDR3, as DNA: TGCGCCAGCAGCCAAGCGTCGCGGAGAGATACGCAGTATTTT. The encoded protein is CASSQASRRDTQYF.

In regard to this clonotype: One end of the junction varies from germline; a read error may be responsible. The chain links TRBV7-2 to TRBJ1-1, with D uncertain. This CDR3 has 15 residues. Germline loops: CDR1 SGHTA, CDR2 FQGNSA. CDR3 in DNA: TGTGCCAGCAGCTTAGTTCCAGCCATGAACACTGAAACTTTCTTT. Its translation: CASSLVPAMNTETFF.

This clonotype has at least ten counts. In nucleotides, the CDR3 is TGTGCCAGCAGCCCTAGGGTGGTTGACAATGAGCAGTTCTTC. Translated, it gives CASSPRVVDNEQFF. The chain recombines TRBV9 with TRBJ2-1; no definite D call. This CDR3 region has 14 residues. Trimming removed 4 bases from V and 5 bases from J, with 13 bases in between. Germline V CDR1 and CDR2: SGDLS, YYNGEE.

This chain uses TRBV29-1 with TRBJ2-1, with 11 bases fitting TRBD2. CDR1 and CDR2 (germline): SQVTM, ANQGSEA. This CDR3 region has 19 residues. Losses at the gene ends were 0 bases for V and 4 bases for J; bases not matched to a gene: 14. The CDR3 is CSVEDIEGTTSGIYNEQFF. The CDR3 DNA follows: TGCAGCGTTGAAGATATAGAGGGGACGACTAGCGGGATTTACAATGAGCAGTTCTTC.

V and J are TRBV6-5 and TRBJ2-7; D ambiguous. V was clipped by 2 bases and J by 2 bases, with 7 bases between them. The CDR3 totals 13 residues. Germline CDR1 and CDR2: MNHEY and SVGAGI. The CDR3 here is CASSYDNPYEQYF. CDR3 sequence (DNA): TGTGCCAGCAGTTACGACAACCCCTACGAGCAGTACTTC.

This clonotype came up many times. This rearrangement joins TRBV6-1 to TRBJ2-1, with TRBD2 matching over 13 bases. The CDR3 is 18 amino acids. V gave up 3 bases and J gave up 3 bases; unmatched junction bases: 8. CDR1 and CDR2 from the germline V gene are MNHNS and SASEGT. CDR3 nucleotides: TGTGCCAGCAGTGACGGGACTAGCGGGATCAGCCTCTACAATGAGCAGTTCTTC. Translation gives CASSDGTSGISLYNEQFF.

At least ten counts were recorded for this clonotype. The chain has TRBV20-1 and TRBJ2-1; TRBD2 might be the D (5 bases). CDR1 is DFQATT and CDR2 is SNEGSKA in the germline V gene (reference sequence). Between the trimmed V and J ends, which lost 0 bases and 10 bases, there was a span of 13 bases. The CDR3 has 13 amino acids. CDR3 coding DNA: TGCAGTGCTAGAGATGAGACTTCGGGGGAGCAGTTCTTC. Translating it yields CSARDETSGEQFF.

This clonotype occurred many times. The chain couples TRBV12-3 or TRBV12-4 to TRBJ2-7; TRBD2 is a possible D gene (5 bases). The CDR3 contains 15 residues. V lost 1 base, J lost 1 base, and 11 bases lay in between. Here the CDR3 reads CASSLGGIRSYEQYF. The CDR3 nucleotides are TGTGCCAGCAGTTTAGGAGGGATTCGGTCCTACGAGCAGTACTTC.

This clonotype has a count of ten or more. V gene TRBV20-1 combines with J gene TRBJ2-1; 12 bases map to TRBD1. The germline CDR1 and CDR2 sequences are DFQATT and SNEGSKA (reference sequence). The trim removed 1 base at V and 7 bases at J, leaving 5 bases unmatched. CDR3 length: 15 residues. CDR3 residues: CSARGRDRGHNEQFF. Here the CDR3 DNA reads TGCAGTGCTAGAGGGCGGGACAGGGGGCATAATGAGCAGTTCTTC.

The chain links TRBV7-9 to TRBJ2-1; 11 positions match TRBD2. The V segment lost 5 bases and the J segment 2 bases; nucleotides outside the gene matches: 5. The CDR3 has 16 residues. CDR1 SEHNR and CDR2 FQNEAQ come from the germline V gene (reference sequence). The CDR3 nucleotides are TGTGCCAGCAGCCAACTAGCGGGAGAGGCCTACAATGAGCAGTTCTTC. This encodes CASSQLAGEAYNEQFF.

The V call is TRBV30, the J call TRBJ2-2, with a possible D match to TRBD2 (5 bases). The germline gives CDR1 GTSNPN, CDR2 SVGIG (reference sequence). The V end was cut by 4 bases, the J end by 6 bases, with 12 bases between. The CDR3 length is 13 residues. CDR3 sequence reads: CAWMRGGPGELFF. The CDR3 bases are TGTGCCTGGATGCGCGGAGGCCCCGGGGAGCTGTTTTTT.

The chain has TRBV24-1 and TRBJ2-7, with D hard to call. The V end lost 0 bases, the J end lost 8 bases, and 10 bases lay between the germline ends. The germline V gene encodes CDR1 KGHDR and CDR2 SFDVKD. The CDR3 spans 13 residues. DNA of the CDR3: TGTGCCACCAGTGATTTGGACGGCAGTCAGCAGTACTTC. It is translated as CATSDLDGSQQYF.

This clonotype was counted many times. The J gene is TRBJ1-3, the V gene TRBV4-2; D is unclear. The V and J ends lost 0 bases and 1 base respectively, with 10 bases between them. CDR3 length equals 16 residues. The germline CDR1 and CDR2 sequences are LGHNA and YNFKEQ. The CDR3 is CASSQEGPASGNTIYF. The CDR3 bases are TGTGCCAGCAGCCAAGAAGGACCTGCGTCTGGAAACACCATATATTTT.

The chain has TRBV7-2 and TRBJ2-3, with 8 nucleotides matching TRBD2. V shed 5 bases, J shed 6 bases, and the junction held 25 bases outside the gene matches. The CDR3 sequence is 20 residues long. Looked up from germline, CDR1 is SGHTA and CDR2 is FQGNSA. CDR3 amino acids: CASSHERGTRSVLGFDTQYF. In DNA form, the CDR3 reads TGTGCCAGCAGCCACGAACGTGGGACTAGGTCGGTTCTCGGGTTTGATACGCAGTATTTT.

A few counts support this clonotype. This CDR3 reads CSGTGLAGAGHEQYF. CDR3 DNA: TGCAGCGGAACGGGACTAGCGGGAGCTGGGCACGAGCAGTACTTC. The chain recombines TRBV29-1 with TRBJ2-7; 14 nucleotides line up with TRBD2. Germline V gene sequence: CDR1 SQVTM, CDR2 ANQGSEA. This CDR3 has 15 amino acids. The J segment lost 5 bases and the V segment lost 7 bases, leaving 10 bases of the junction unmatched.

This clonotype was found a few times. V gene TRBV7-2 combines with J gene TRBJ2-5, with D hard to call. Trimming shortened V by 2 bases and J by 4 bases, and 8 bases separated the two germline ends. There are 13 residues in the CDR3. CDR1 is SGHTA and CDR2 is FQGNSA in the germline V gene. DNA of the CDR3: TGTGCCAGCAGCTTATATGGTGGAGAGACCCAGTACTTC. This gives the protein CASSLYGGETQYF.